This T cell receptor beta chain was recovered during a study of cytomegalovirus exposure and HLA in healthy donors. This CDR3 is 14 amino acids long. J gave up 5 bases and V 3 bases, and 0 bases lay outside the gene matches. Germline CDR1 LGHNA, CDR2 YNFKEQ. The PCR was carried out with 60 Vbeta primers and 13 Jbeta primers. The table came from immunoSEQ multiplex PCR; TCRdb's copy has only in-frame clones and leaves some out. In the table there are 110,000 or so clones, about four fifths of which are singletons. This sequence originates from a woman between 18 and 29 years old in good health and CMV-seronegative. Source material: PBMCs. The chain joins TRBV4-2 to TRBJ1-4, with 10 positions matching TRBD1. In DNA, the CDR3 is TGTGCCAGCAGCCAGGGACAGGGGAATGAAAAACTGTTTTTT. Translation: CASSQGQGNEKLFF.